This T cell receptor (beta chain) is from a study of blood T cell repertoires in COVID-19. About the study: Some COVID-19 samples were acute and others convalescent; all came from the United States, Italy and Spain. From T cells, B-cell-depleted T cells, or PBMCs came the material, which was cDNA or gDNA.

Original data processing: Amplification with reference gene primers provided the estimates of nucleated cell counts. The data were produced by immunoSEQ multiplex PCR, yet TCRdb's version contains in-frame clones alone and is incomplete. The V and J calls and clone size were taken over from that table, and D and trimming were inferred from the DNA. The table has some 270,000 clones, around 86% seen once. Germline values: CDR1 SSHAT, CDR2 FNYEAQ (reference sequence). This CDR3 has 15 amino acids. About this clone itself: Relative to the germline gene, one junction end is altered; a read error may explain this.

This sequence was found in a woman between 55 and 75 years old who had recovered from COVID-19. The V and J genes are TRBV7-7 and TRBJ2-7; D is possibly TRBD1 (5 bases). The sample taken for sequencing was peripheral blood. As DNA, the CDR3 is TGTGCTAGCAGCTTAGCCAGCCAGGGCGCCTACGAGCAGTACTTC. Its protein is CASSLASQGAYEQYF.